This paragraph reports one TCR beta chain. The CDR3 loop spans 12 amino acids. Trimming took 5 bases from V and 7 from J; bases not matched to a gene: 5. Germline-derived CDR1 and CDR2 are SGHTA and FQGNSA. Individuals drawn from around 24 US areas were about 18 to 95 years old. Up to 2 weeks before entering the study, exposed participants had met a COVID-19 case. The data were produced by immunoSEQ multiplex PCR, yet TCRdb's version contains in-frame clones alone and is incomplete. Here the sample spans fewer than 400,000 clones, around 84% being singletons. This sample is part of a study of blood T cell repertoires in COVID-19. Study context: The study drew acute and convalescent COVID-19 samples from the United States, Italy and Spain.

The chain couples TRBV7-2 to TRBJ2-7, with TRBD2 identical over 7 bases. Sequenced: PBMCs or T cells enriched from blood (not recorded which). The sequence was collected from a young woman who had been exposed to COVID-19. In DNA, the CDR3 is TGTGCCAGCAGCGCTAGCGGTCGGGAGCAGTACTTC. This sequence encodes CASSASGREQYF. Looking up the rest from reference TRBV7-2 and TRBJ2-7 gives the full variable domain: GAGVSQSPSNKVTEKGKDVELRCDPISGHTALYWYRQSLGQGLEFLIYFQGNSAPDKSGLPSDRFSAERTGGSVSTLTIQRTQQEDSAVYLCASSASGREQYFGPGTRLTVT.